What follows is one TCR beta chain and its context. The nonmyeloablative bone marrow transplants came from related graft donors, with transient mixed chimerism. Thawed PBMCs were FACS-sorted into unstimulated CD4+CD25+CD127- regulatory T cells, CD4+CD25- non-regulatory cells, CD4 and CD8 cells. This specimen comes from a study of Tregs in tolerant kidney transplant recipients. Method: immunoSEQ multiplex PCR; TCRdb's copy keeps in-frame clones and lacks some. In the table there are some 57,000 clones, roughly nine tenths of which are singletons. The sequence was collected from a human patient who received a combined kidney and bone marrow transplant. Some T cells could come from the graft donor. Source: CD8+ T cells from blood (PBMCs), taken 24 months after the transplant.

CDR3 sequence reads: CAWSSPGLAGAKETQYF. The CDR3 bases are TGTGCCTGGAGTTCCCCCGGACTAGCGGGGGCCAAAGAGACCCAGTACTTC. This chain uses TRBV30 with TRBJ2-5; 13 nucleotides line up with TRBD2. V was pared by 2 bases and J by 3 bases, with 9 bases of the junction left unmatched. The germline gives CDR1 GTSNPN, CDR2 SVGIG (reference sequence). The CDR3 runs 17 residues. Looking up the rest from reference TRBV30 and TRBJ2-5 gives the full variable domain: SQTIHQWPATLVQPVGSPLSLECTVEGTSNPNLYWYRQAAGRGLQLLFYSVGIGQISSEVPQNLSASRPQDRQFILSSKKLLLSDSGFYLCAWSSPGLAGAKETQYFGPGTRLLVL.